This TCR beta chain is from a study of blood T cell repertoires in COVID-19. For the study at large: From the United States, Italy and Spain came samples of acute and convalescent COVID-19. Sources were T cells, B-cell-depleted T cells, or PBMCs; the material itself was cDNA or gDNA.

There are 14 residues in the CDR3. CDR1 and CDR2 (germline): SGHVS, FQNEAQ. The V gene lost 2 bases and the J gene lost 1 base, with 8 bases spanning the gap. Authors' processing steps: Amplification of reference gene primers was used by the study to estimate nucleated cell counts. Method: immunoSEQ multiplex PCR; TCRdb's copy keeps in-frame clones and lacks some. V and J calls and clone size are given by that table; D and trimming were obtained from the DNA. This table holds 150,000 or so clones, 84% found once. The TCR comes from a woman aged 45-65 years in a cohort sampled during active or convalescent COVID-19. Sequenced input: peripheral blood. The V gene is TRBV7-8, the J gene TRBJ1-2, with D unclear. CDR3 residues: CASSLRHLNYGYTF. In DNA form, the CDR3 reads TGTGCCAGCAGCTTACGACATCTTAACTATGGCTACACCTTC.